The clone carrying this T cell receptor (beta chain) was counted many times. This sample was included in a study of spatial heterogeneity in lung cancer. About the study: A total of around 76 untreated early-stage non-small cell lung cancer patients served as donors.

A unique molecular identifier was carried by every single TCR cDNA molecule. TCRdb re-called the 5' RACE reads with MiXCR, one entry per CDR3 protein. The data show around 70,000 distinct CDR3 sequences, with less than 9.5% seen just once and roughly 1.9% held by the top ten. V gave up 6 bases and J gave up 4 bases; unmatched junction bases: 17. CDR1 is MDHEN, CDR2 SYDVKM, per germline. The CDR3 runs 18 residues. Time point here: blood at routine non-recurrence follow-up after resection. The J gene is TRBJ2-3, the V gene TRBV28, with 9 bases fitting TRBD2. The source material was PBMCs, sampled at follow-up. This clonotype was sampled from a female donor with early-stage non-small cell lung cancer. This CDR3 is CASSHGGGSGSPADTQYF. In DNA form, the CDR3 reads TGTGCCAGCAGCCATGGGGGTGGTAGCGGGAGTCCAGCAGATACGCAGTATTTT.